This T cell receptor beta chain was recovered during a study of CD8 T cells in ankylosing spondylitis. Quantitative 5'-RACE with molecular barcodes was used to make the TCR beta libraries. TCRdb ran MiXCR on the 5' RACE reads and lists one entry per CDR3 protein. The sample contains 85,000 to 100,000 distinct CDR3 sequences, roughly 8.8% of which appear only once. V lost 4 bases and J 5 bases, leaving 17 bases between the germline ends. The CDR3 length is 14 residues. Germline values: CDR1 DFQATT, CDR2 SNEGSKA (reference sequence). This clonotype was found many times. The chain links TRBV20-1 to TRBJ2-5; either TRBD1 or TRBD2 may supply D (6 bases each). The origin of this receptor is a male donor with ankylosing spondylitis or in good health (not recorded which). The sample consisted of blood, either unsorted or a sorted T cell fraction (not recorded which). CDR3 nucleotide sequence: TGCAGTGCTACCCCCCTCCGGGGGCACGAGACCCAGTACTTC. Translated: CSATPLRGHETQYF.